This note documents a single TCR beta chain sequence. Germline trimming cut 4 bases from V and 0 bases from J; bases unmatched to any gene: 7. Looked up from germline, CDR1 is SGDLS and CDR2 is YYNGEE. The CDR3 sequence is 15 residues long. This record comes from a study of blood T cell repertoires in COVID-19. Study-level background: The cDNA or gDNA used as material had been derived from T cells, B-cell-depleted T cells, or PBMCs.

TCRdb keeps only in-frame clones here, not all; method: immunoSEQ multiplex PCR. The table has around 170,000 clones, around 85% seen once. This chain uses TRBV9 with TRBJ2-7; 7 bases agree with TRBD1. Sequenced input: peripheral blood. The source of this sequence is a man aged 50 or older with active or convalescent COVID-19. In nucleotides, the CDR3 is TGTGCCAGCAGCCCCCAGGGGGAGAGCTCCTACGAGCAGTACTTC. Translated, it gives CASSPQGESSYEQYF.